This TCR beta chain is from a study of radiotherapy plus CTLA-4 blockade in lung cancer. This clone was counted a few times. The method was immunoSEQ multiplex PCR; TCRdb's version includes in-frame clones alone and lacks a portion of them. The sample shows approximately 99,000 clones, around 90% of them seen only once. The CDR3 length is 13 residues. The germline CDR1 and CDR2 sequences are MNHEY and SMNVEV (reference sequence). V was shortened by 5 bases and J by 14 bases, with 21 bases between the two germline ends. This clonotype was obtained from a human donor with non-small cell lung cancer that progressed on radiotherapy plus ipilimumab. Sequences were derived from peripheral blood, sampled from a patient treated with radiotherapy plus ipilimumab. The V call is TRBV27, the J call TRBJ1-2; tentatively, D is TRBD1 (6 bases). CDR3 DNA sequence: TGTGCCAGCAGTGAGGGGGATTGGGGGCCAATTACCTTC. Amino acid sequence: CASSEGDWGPITF.